This is a list of T cell receptor beta chains from one sample in a study of OX40 agonist ivuxolimab in advanced cancers. TCRdb's copy holds only in-frame clones and misses some; the assay was immunoSEQ multiplex PCR. The sample lists tens of thousands of clones; approximately 86% were seen once. Source: CD4+ or CD8+ T cells sorted from blood, taken in a trial of the OX40 agonist ivuxolimab. These receptors were collected from an adult with an advanced solid tumor such as melanoma, head and neck, liver or kidney cancer. CDR3s include the opening cysteine and the closing phenylalanine or tryptophan. Fields, in order: J gene, D gene, V gene, clone size, CDR3 protein, CDR3 DNA. The D gene is left open where the match is weak. Not all rows give a size; the values are once, few, many and, for expanded clones, a class.

TRBJ2-7 TRBD2 TRBV4-1 - CASSQPSGRNRYEQYF TGCGCCAGCAGCCAGCCGAGCGGGAGGAACCGTTACGAGCAGTACTTC
TRBJ2-7 - TRBV5-1 - CASSWETSYEQYF TGCGCCAGCAGCTGGGAGACATCCTACGAGCAGTACTTC
TRBJ2-5 TRBD1 TRBV5-8 - CASGRQGGRQTKETQYF TGTGCCAGCGGTCGACAGGGGGGGCGGCAAACTAAAGAGACCCAGTACTTC
TRBJ1-1 - TRBV7-2 - CASSVGGTWNTEAFF TGTGCCAGCAGCGTAGGAGGGACTTGGAACACTGAAGCTTTCTTT
TRBJ1-3 - TRBV5-1 - CASSSGTGNTIYF TGCGCCAGCAGCTCAGGGACTGGAAACACCATATATTTT
TRBJ1-5 - TRBV19 many CASSIATAGSNQPQHF TGTGCCAGTAGTATAGCCACAGCGGGAAGCAATCAGCCCCAGCATTTT
TRBJ2-7 TRBD1 TRBV27 - CASRDLDRAEQYF TGTGCCAGCAGAGACCTGGACAGGGCCGAGCAGTACTTC
TRBJ2-5 - TRBV7-2 - CASSLGSASKETQYF TGTGCCAGCAGCTTAGGTAGTGCCTCCAAAGAGACCCAGTACTTC
TRBJ2-7 - TRBV11-2 - CASSLQAGSTYEQYF TGTGCCAGCAGCTTACAAGCGGGCTCTACCTACGAGCAGTACTTC
TRBJ2-7 - TRBV27 - CASRAGNSPYYEQYF TGTGCCAGCAGAGCTGGGAACAGTCCCTACTACGAGCAGTACTTC
TRBJ1-1 - TRBV6-1 once CASSFGGDTEAFF TGTGCCAGCAGTTTCGGAGGGGACACTGAAGCTTTCTTT
TRBJ2-2 - TRBV6-4 - CASSARPETGELFF TGTGCCAGCAGTGCCCGGCCTGAAACCGGGGAGCTGTTTTTT
TRBJ2-3 TRBD2 TRBV11-2 - CASSSRSPTSGRYGDTQYF TGTGCCAGCAGCTCCAGATCCCCGACTAGCGGGAGATATGGAGATACGCAGTATTTT
TRBJ1-2 - TRBV28 - CASSLAGEFNGYTF TGTGCCAGCAGTTTGGCAGGGGAATTCAATGGCTACACCTTC
TRBJ2-2 - TRBV19 - CASSIRPSRGELFF TGTGCCAGTAGTATTAGGCCTAGCAGGGGGGAGCTGTTTTTT
TRBJ1-2 - TRBV29-1 - CSVVQAGYGYTF TGCAGCGTGGTGCAGGCTGGCTATGGCTACACCTTC
TRBJ2-5 TRBD2 TRBV28 - CASSFAGVKTQYF TGTGCCAGCAGTTTTGCGGGAGTAAAGACCCAGTACTTC
TRBJ1-5 - TRBV15 - CATSREQYSNQPQHF TGTGCCACCAGCAGAGAACAGTATAGCAATCAGCCCCAGCATTTT
TRBJ2-1 - TRBV11-2 - CASSFELGGYNEQFF TGTGCCAGCAGCTTTGAGCTAGGGGGCTACAATGAGCAGTTCTTC
TRBJ2-7 - TRBV9 - CASSAQGQTAYEQYF TGTGCCAGCAGCGCCCAAGGACAGACCGCGTACGAGCAGTACTTC
TRBJ2-3 TRBD1 TRBV6-1 - CASSEWTGKTTDTQYF TGTGCCAGCAGTGAATGGACAGGGAAGACCACAGATACGCAGTATTTT
TRBJ2-7 - TRBV5-4 - CASSRGPSAHEQYF TGTGCCAGCAGCCGTGGGCCATCGGCCCACGAGCAGTACTTC
TRBJ1-1 - TRBV19 - CASSMEFTEAFF TGTGCCAGTAGTATGGAGTTCACTGAAGCTTTCTTT
TRBJ2-1 TRBD1 TRBV5-1 - CASSLQTGGTGEQFF TGCGCCAGCAGCTTACAGACAGGGGGCACGGGTGAGCAGTTCTTC
TRBJ1-2 - TRBV28 once CASSLIQRPYGYTF TGTGCCAGCAGTTTAATACAGCGCCCTTATGGCTACACCTTC
TRBJ2-7 - TRBV10-3 - CAIRDYDSYEQYF TGTGCCATCAGGGATTACGACAGCTACGAGCAGTACTTC
TRBJ2-7 - TRBV6-6 - CASSYPPGTEQYF TGTGCCAGCAGTTACCCACCTGGGACCGAGCAGTACTTC
TRBJ1-1 - TRBV5-1 - CATPDQTPAFF TGCGCCACCCCTGATCAAACCCCGGCTTTCTTT
TRBJ2-1 TRBD2 TRBV11-3 - CASSERLAEYNEQFF TGTGCCAGCAGCGAGAGACTAGCGGAGTACAACGAGCAGTTCTTC
TRBJ2-1 - TRBV7-3 - CASSLLGQEDNEQFF TGTGCCAGCAGCTTACTGGGGCAGGAGGACAATGAGCAGTTCTTC
TRBJ2-3 - TRBV7-6 - CASSLEFEDTQYF TGTGCCAGCAGCTTAGAATTTGAAGATACGCAGTATTTT
TRBJ2-2 - TRBV19 - CASSGMASSTGELFF TGTGCCAGTAGCGGGATGGCTAGTAGCACCGGGGAGCTGTTTTTT
TRBJ2-5 - TRBV18 - CASSLSVQETQYF TGTGCCAGCTCACTATCCGTTCAAGAGACCCAGTACTTC
TRBJ2-7 - TRBV7-2 - CASSQGGIWYEQYF TGTGCCAGCAGCCAGGGCGGGATCTGGTACGAGCAGTACTTC
TRBJ2-7 TRBD1 TRBV18 - CASSPPGQGFEQYF TGTGCCAGCTCACCACCGGGACAGGGGTTCGAGCAGTACTTC
TRBJ2-1 - TRBV6-1 - CASSENYALGEQFF TGTGCCAGCAGTGAAAACTACGCCCTCGGGGAGCAGTTCTTC
TRBJ2-3 TRBD2 TRBV9 - CASSVATSGRGGADTQYF TGTGCCAGCAGCGTAGCGACTAGCGGGAGAGGGGGGGCAGATACGCAGTATTTT
TRBJ1-4 - TRBV15 - CATSGGPHEKLFF TGTGCCACCAGCGGGGGACCTCATGAAAAACTGTTTTTT
TRBJ2-7 - TRBV10-2 once CASSESAFTSYEQYF TGCGCCAGCAGTGAGTCGGCGTTCACCTCCTACGAGCAGTACTTC
TRBJ2-1 - TRBV6-1 - CASSRRDNEQFF TGTGCCAGCAGTCGCCGGGACAATGAGCAGTTCTTC
TRBJ2-7 TRBD2 TRBV7-2 - CASSMLAGGREQYF TGTGCCAGCAGCATGCTAGCGGGAGGGCGAGAGCAGTACTTC